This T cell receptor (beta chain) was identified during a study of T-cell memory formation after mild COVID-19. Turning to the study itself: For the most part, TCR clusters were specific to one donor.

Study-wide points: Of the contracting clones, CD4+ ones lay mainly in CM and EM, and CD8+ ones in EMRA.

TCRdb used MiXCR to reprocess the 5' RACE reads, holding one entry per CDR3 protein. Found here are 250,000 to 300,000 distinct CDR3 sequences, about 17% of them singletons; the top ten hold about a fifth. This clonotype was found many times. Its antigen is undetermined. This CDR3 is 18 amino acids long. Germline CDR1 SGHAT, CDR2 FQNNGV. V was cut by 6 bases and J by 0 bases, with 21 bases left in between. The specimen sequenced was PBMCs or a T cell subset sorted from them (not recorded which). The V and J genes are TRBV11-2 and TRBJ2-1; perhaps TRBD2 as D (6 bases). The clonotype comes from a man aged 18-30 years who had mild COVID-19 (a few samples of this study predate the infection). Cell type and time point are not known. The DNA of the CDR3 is TGTGCCAGCAGACCTCCTGCGGGGCTGGGGCGCTCCTACAATGAGCAGTTCTTC. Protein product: CASRPPAGLGRSYNEQFF.